This passage covers 8 T cell receptor beta chains from one sample sequenced in a study of regulatory T cells in long-lasting Graves disease. Arm-PCR of CDR3 regions and iRepertoire HTBI primers were used to build TCR beta libraries. TCRdb re-derived calls from the multiplex PCR reads in MiXCR, one entry per CDR3 protein. The data show a few hundred thousand distinct CDR3 sequences, more than 20% seen once. Noted time point: persistent/refractory GD, antithyroid drugs over 5 years with positive TRAb. TCR sequences were obtained from RNA taken from PBMCs. Sequenced here: peripheral blood mononuclear cells (PBMCs), sampled when the disease was refractory, from a patient treated with antithyroid drugs. The receptors here all came from a woman aged 40 to 50 with Graves disease.

Many counts were recorded for this clonotype. The chain combines TRBV5-1 with TRBJ2-7; 8 nucleotides align to TRBD2. CDR3 length equals 15 residues. CDR1 and CDR2 from the germline V gene are SGHRS and YFSETQ. V was pared by 4 bases and J by 4 bases, with 10 bases of the junction left unmatched. For the CDR3, the DNA is TGCGCCAGCAGCCCCAGGGTAGCGGGACCATACGAGCAGTACTTC. Translating it yields CASSPRVAGPYEQYF.

This clonotype was detected a few times. The CDR3 DNA reads as TGTGCCAGCAGCCGAGACAGCGGAAACTACGAGCAGTACTTC. It encodes CASSRDSGNYEQYF. The V call is TRBV2, the J call TRBJ2-7; either TRBD1 or TRBD2 may supply D (5 bases each). The CDR3 loop spans 14 amino acids. V dropped 6 bases and J dropped 3 bases, with 15 bases sitting between them. From germline, CDR1 is SNHLY and CDR2 FYNNEI. The whole variable domain, remainder taken from reference TRBV2 and TRBJ2-7, is EPEVTQTPSHQVTQMGQEVILRCVPISNHLYFYWYRQILGQKVEFLVSFYNNEISEKSEIFDDQFSVERPDGSNFTLKIRSTKLEDSAMYFCASSRDSGNYEQYFGPGTRLTVT.

This clonotype was seen at least ten times. The chain recombines TRBV12-3 or TRBV12-4 with TRBJ2-4; D is perhaps TRBD2 (6 bases). The V end was cut by 8 bases, the J end by 4 bases, with 12 bases between. The CDR3 loop spans 13 amino acids. CDR3: CASGRDSKNIQYF. DNA for the CDR3: TGTGCCAGCGGCCGGGACTCAAAAAACATTCAGTACTTC.

This chain connects TRBV3-1 to TRBJ2-7; D might be TRBD1 (5 bases). The CDR3 consists of 15 residues. CDR1 LGHDT and CDR2 YNNKEL come from the germline V gene (reference sequence). Trimming pared 4 bases from V and 3 bases from J, leaving 16 bases between. The CDR3 spells CASSPHLFQGYEQYF. The DNA of the CDR3 is TGTGCCAGCAGCCCTCATTTATTCCAGGGCTACGAGCAGTACTTC.

This clonotype has only a few counts. The chain recombines TRBV2 with TRBJ2-2; 14 bases align to TRBD2. The V segment lost 9 bases and the J segment 6 bases; nucleotides outside the gene matches: 6. CDR1 is SNHLY and CDR2 is FYNNEI in the germline V gene. The CDR3 is 15 amino acids. This chain's CDR3 is CASGTSGSEAGELFF. The CDR3 region has the DNA TGTGCCAGTGGGACTAGCGGGAGTGAGGCCGGGGAGCTGTTTTTT.

This clonotype was found many times. This chain links TRBV28 with TRBJ1-5, with D perhaps matching TRBD1 (6 bases). Germline V gene lookup returns CDR1 MDHEN and CDR2 SYDVKM. The V end was cut by 5 bases, the J end by 0 bases, with 17 bases between. The CDR3 is 17 amino acids. The CDR3 region has the DNA TGTGCCAGCAGTCCCTCGGACAGAACCTATAGCAATCAGCCCCAGCATTTT. Translation gives CASSPSDRTYSNQPQHF.

This chain joins TRBV28 and TRBJ2-5; 8 bases map to TRBD2. Germline CDR1 is MDHEN and CDR2 is SYDVKM. This CDR3 spans 14 amino acids. V was clipped by 6 bases and J by 4 bases; unmatched bases: 7. Here the CDR3 DNA reads TGTGCCAGCAGCCCGGGAGGGTTTCGAGAGACCCAGTACTTC. Protein sequence: CASSPGGFRETQYF. Using reference TRBV28 and TRBJ2-5 for the parts outside the CDR3, the full variable domain is DVKVTQSSRYLVKRTGEKVFLECVQDMDHENMFWYRQDPGLGLRLIYFSYDVKMKEKGDIPEGYSVSREKKERFSLILESASTNQTSMYLCASSPGGFRETQYFGPGTRLLVL.

Details on this clonotype: A read error may explain this, as a much larger clone is one base away. V usage is TRBV5-6 and J usage is TRBJ2-7; D gene ambiguous. There are 14 residues in the CDR3. Germline-derived CDR1 and CDR2 are SGHDT and YYEEEE. The CDR3 protein is CASSIGEIRYVQYF. CDR3 sequence (DNA): TGTGCCAGCAGCATTGGAGAGATTCGCTACGTGCAGTACTTC.